This T cell receptor beta chain was obtained from a study of blood T cell repertoires in COVID-19 (dated by TCRdb to the early 2020s). With regard to the full study: Samples from collaborators originated in the United States, Italy and Spain and spanned both the acute and convalescent phases of COVID-19. The material from the prospective study consisted of cDNA or gDNA derived from T cells, B-cell-depleted T cells, or PBMCs. Subjects who had been exposed to COVID-19, were actively infected with it, or had recovered from it provided the deeply sampled blood TCRbeta repertoires that made up the dataset. The repertoires were released in a freely available public database meant as a resource for research on the immune response to SARS-CoV-2. Samples were obtained from the ongoing ImmuneRACE study (first 160 participants) and from about 1,300 subjects provided by 6 global collaborators. Nearly every sample came with metadata listing a de-identified subject ID, COVID-19 status, age in years and sex. Where available, HLA class I and class II types were obtained from metadata supplied by the sample provider rather than from assay-based typing. Study-level results and caveats: How much clinical and demographic metadata was included differed by source and by participant, and the metadata was provided uncurated.

Each collaborating institution followed its own protocols to collect whole blood in K2EDTA tubes. For TCRbeta analysis, collaborators shipped samples as frozen whole blood, isolated PBMCs, or DNA extracted from either of those sample types. TCRbeta CDR3 regions were amplified from genomic DNA using the immunoSEQ Assay, a bias-controlled multiplex PCR. Concerning the study's data processing: Within the assay, amplification of reference gene primers was used to estimate how many nucleated cells each sample contained. Sequence reads were collapsed and filtered to measure the absolute abundance of every unique TCRbeta CDR3 rearrangement. For each sample, productive Simpson clonality was calculated by taking the square root of Simpson's diversity index across productive rearrangements. The immuneACCESS repertoire file appears here via TCRdb, limited to in-frame rearrangements. These files lack a portion of the clones; in checked studies, under half of the deficit traces to unresolved V genes, and the cause of the others is not known. That table gives V, J and clone size, and the DNA gave D and trimming. The sample table shows some 200,000 clones, and approximately 90% are seen once. The ten largest make up around 4.8% of the sample.

The CDR3 runs 13 amino acids, cysteine and phenylalanine included. Just the 39-base CDR3 DNA is kept, in frame starting at base 1. V is shortened by 6 bases, J by 7 bases, and the region joining them spans 12 bases. From the germline V gene (reference sequence), CDR1 is MNHEY and CDR2 is SMNVEV. Comments on this clone: Its binding antigen is unknown. Qualities for individual bases were not recorded, and no much larger clone is one base off.

This TCR was recovered from a woman between 40 and 55 years old with acute or convalescent COVID-19. Material: peripheral blood. The chain is made from TRBV27 and TRBJ1-4, with no D gene named confidently. The base sequence is TGTGCCAGCAGCTGGGCCGAGGGTGAAAAACTGTTTTTT. The encoded protein is CASSWAEGEKLFF.